The clone carrying this T cell receptor beta chain occurred many times. Its antigen is unidentified. The sample belongs to a study of Graves' ophthalmopathy and Graves' hyperthyroidism. General study findings and limits: Detected in blood as well were most expanded thyroid clonotypes with frequency above 0.001. The model flagged ophthalmopathy progression at about 71% sensitivity and less than 75% specificity.

Researchers took RNA transcripts and amplified TCR beta CDR3 regions from them. HTBI-primed first-round RT-PCR preceded second-round multiplex PCR. TCRdb itself ran the multiplex PCR reads through MiXCR, one entry per CDR3 protein. The sample lists hundreds of thousands of distinct CDR3 sequences; about 40% were seen once. Certain patients, namely those with other autoimmune diseases, uncontrolled infections, pregnancy or lactation, were excluded. Serum thyroxine and TRAb, along with clinical symptoms, thyroid ultrasound and orbital computed tomography, were what diagnosis relied on. CDR1 is ENHRY, CDR2 SYGVKD, per germline. V lost 2 bases and J lost 5, with 8 bases in between. The CDR3 runs to 13 residues.

Material for sequencing was peripheral blood. The gene calls are TRBV10-3 and TRBJ2-3; tentative D call: TRBD2 (6 bases). This sequence was found in an adult man with Graves' ophthalmopathy. The CDR3 reads CAISERRVDTQYF. CDR3 nucleotides: TGTGCCATCAGTGAGCGGAGGGTAGATACGCAGTATTTT.